The 2 T cell receptor beta chains below were found in one sample sequenced in a study of T cells after yellow fever vaccination (dated by TCRdb to the late 2010s). The library was built by means of 5' RACE. Sequencing instrument: Illumina HiSeq 2500. TCRdb handled the public reads itself, with Q25 trimming in fastp and clone calling in MiXCR, and kept productive beta chains. Each CDR3 protein appears once, grouped with its most common genes and DNA. The sample records just under 600,000 distinct CDR3 sequences, 13% of which are singletons. Over 13% of the sample is held by the ten biggest clonotypes. The treatment or condition label of this sample denotes: live attenuated yellow fever vaccine strain. This sample comprised PBMCs, obtained on the day of the yellow fever booster vaccination. The receptors stem from a man aged 25 to 45 who received the YFV17D yellow fever vaccine.

This clonotype was seen more than once but under ten times. This chain uses TRBV18 with TRBJ2-2; no clear D gene. The V end was cut by 1 base, the J end by 5 bases, with 8 bases between. Germline V lookup: CDR1 KGHSH, CDR2 LQKENI. The CDR3 is 14 amino acids. The CDR3 spells CASSPRTSTGELFF. The CDR3 nucleotides read TGTGCCAGCTCACCACGGACCAGTACCGGGGAGCTGTTTTTT.

There are a few counts of this clonotype. The rearrangement links TRBV6-5 to TRBJ1-2, with D perhaps matching TRBD1 (5 bases). The germline V and J ends were trimmed by 6 bases and 7 bases, with 9 bases remaining between them. Germline V gene data show CDR1 as MNHEY and CDR2 as SVGAGI. This CDR3 spans 11 amino acids. Here the CDR3 reads CASREGPGYTF. CDR3 coding DNA: TGTGCCAGCAGGGAGGGACCTGGCTACACCTTC.